Listed below are T cell receptor beta chains from one sample, sequenced in a study of blood T cell repertoires in COVID-19. Only in-frame clones appear in the TCRdb table, and some are missing; sequencing was by immunoSEQ multiplex PCR. This sample has over 250,000 clones, with around 79% found just once. Sequenced: peripheral blood. The source of these receptors is a woman aged 80 or over with acute or convalescent COVID-19. Both conserved end residues are part of each CDR3. The D gene is left open where the match is weak. A row's size may be missing; if present it is once, few, many or a size class.

J: TRBJ2-6; D: -; size: -; V: TRBV5-4; CDR3: CASSSQGSGANVLTF; DNA: TGTGCCAGCAGCTCCCAGGGTTCTGGGGCCAACGTCCTGACTTTC
J: TRBJ2-7; D: TRBD1; size: -; V: TRBV5-4; CDR3: CASSPRQGSHEQYF; DNA: TGTGCCAGCAGCCCTCGACAGGGGAGCCACGAGCAGTACTTC
J: TRBJ2-1; D: -; size: -; V: TRBV30; CDR3: CAWRASAEGGEQFF; DNA: TGTGCCTGGAGAGCTAGCGCCGAGGGCGGTGAGCAGTTCTTC
J: TRBJ1-3; D: -; size: many; V: TRBV9; CDR3: CASSVRWGAGNTIYF; DNA: TGTGCCAGCAGCGTACGGTGGGGCGCTGGAAACACCATATATTTT
J: TRBJ1-5; D: -; size: -; V: TRBV21-1; CDR3: CARGRASTRGRRDQPQHF; DNA: TGTGCCAGAGGGCGGGCTTCGACCAGGGGGCGCAGGGATCAGCCCCAGCATTTT
J: TRBJ1-1; D: TRBD1; size: -; V: TRBV15; CDR3: CATSRTGNTEAFF; DNA: TGTGCCACCAGCCGGACAGGGAACACTGAAGCTTTCTTT
J: TRBJ2-2; D: -; size: once; V: TRBV4-3; CDR3: CASSDGGARTGELFF; DNA: TGCGCCAGCAGCGATGGGGGGGCTAGGACCGGGGAGCTGTTTTTT
J: TRBJ1-1; D: TRBD1; size: -; V: TRBV6-5; CDR3: CASRAGTGFRTEAFF; DNA: TGTGCCAGCAGGGCCGGGACAGGATTTAGGACTGAAGCTTTCTTT
J: TRBJ2-1; D: TRBD2; size: -; V: TRBV7-2; CDR3: CASSLGGLAGAFEQFF; DNA: TGTGCCAGCAGCTTAGGGGGACTAGCGGGGGCTTTTGAGCAGTTCTTC
J: TRBJ1-1; D: -; size: -; V: TRBV3-1/TRBV3-2; CDR3: CASSQGVMGGRTEAFF; DNA: TGTGCCAGCAGCCAAGGAGTGATGGGAGGTAGGACTGAAGCTTTCTTT
J: TRBJ2-2; D: TRBD2; size: -; V: TRBV6-5; CDR3: CASSYQGLAHTGELFF; DNA: TGTGCCAGCAGTTACCAAGGACTAGCCCACACCGGGGAGCTGTTTTTT
J: TRBJ2-1; D: TRBD1; size: -; V: TRBV7-3; CDR3: CASRSGQGEKNEQFF; DNA: TGTGCCAGCAGGTCCGGACAGGGAGAGAAGAATGAGCAGTTCTTC
J: TRBJ2-1; D: -; size: -; V: TRBV19; CDR3: CASSIDTGSPNEQFF; DNA: TGTGCCAGTAGTATAGACACAGGGAGCCCCAATGAGCAGTTCTTC
J: TRBJ2-6; D: TRBD1; size: once; V: TRBV7-2; CDR3: CASSLVGRGMSGANVLTF; DNA: TGTGCCAGCAGCTTAGTGGGCAGGGGGATGTCTGGGGCCAACGTCCTGACTTTC
J: TRBJ2-1; D: TRBD1; size: -; V: TRBV2; CDR3: CASSHKKDRVDEQFF; DNA: TGTGCCAGCAGCCACAAAAAGGACAGGGTGGATGAGCAGTTCTTC
J: TRBJ2-1; D: TRBD2; size: few; V: TRBV9; CDR3: CASSVAGRLAGARYNEQFF; DNA: TGTGCCAGCAGCGTAGCAGGGAGACTAGCGGGGGCCCGTTACAATGAGCAGTTCTTC
J: TRBJ1-1; D: TRBD1; size: few; V: TRBV18; CDR3: CASSGQGWLTEAFF; DNA: TGTGCCAGCTCCGGACAGGGCTGGCTCACTGAAGCTTTCTTT
J: TRBJ2-2; D: -; size: -; V: TRBV5-6; CDR3: CASSLVGLAGELFF; DNA: TGTGCCAGCAGCTTGGTGGGCCTCGCCGGGGAGCTGTTTTTT
J: TRBJ1-6; D: TRBD1; size: once; V: TRBV6-5; CDR3: CASSLDRGFNSPLHF; DNA: TGTGCCAGCAGTCTGGACAGGGGATTTAATTCACCCCTCCACTTT
J: TRBJ1-1; D: -; size: -; V: TRBV6-6; CDR3: CASKNPGQNTEAFF; DNA: TGTGCCAGCAAGAACCCGGGACAGAACACTGAAGCTTTCTTT
J: TRBJ1-4; D: -; size: once; V: TRBV5-5; CDR3: CASSLDAPATNEKLFF; DNA: TGTGCCAGCAGCTTGGATGCCCCAGCAACTAATGAAAAACTGTTTTTT
J: TRBJ2-2; D: TRBD2; size: -; V: TRBV9; CDR3: CASRIGASGMNTGELFF; DNA: TGTGCCAGCAGAATAGGGGCTAGCGGGATGAACACCGGGGAGCTGTTTTTT
J: TRBJ1-5; D: -; size: few; V: TRBV24-1; CDR3: CATLEGLGGNQPQHF; DNA: TGTGCCACCTTAGAGGGTCTTGGGGGCAATCAGCCCCAGCATTTT
J: TRBJ1-2; D: -; size: once; V: TRBV5-1; CDR3: CASSSDGGRGYTF; DNA: TGCGCCAGCAGTTCGGACGGGGGAAGGGGCTACACCTTC
J: TRBJ2-3; D: -; size: once; V: TRBV6-1; CDR3: CASSDTVYASTDTQYF; DNA: TGTGCCAGCAGTGATACAGTTTACGCAAGCACAGATACGCAGTATTTT
J: TRBJ1-5; D: -; size: -; V: TRBV5-5; CDR3: CASSLEQAYSNQPQHF; DNA: TGTGCCAGCAGCTTGGAGCAGGCTTATAGCAATCAGCCCCAGCATTTT
J: TRBJ1-3; D: -; size: -; V: TRBV6-5; CDR3: CASSFLGLGNTIYF; DNA: TGTGCCAGCAGTTTTTTGGGGCTTGGAAACACCATATATTTT
J: TRBJ2-1; D: TRBD2; size: -; V: TRBV4-2; CDR3: CASSQDVWRGGGYNEQFF; DNA: TGTGCCAGCAGCCAAGATGTTTGGCGGGGGGGCGGATACAATGAGCAGTTCTTC
J: TRBJ2-7; D: -; size: -; V: TRBV14; CDR3: CASSHYGVDYEQYF; DNA: TGTGCCAGCAGCCATTACGGGGTCGACTACGAGCAGTACTTC
J: TRBJ2-1; D: TRBD2; size: -; V: TRBV3-1/TRBV3-2; CDR3: CASSSSWPPGLAADNEQFF; DNA: TGTGCCAGCAGCTCATCATGGCCCCCGGGACTAGCGGCTGACAATGAGCAGTTCTTC
J: TRBJ2-3; D: TRBD2; size: -; V: TRBV2; CDR3: CASSAGLAGGVDTQYF; DNA: TGTGCCAGCAGCGCGGGACTAGCGGGGGGTGTGGATACGCAGTATTTT
J: TRBJ1-6; D: TRBD1; size: -; V: TRBV7-2; CDR3: CASSFNRRGHNSPLHF; DNA: TGTGCCAGCAGCTTTAATCGCAGGGGGCATAATTCACCCCTCCACTTT
J: TRBJ1-3; D: TRBD1; size: -; V: TRBV30; CDR3: CAWSAGSTGRNTIYF; DNA: TGTGCCTGGAGTGCAGGGTCGACAGGGAGGAACACCATATATTTT
J: TRBJ1-2; D: -; size: -; V: TRBV12-3/TRBV12-4; CDR3: CASSLFGGYTF; DNA: TGTGCCAGCAGTTTATTTGGCGGCTACACCTTC
J: TRBJ1-1; D: -; size: -; V: TRBV5-4; CDR3: CASSSLGGLNTEAFF; DNA: TGTGCCAGCAGCTCCTTGGGGGGGTTGAACACTGAAGCTTTCTTT
J: TRBJ2-1; D: TRBD2; size: -; V: TRBV9; CDR3: CASSASGTTYNEQFF; DNA: TGTGCCAGCAGCGCATCCGGGACTACCTACAATGAGCAGTTCTTC
J: TRBJ1-2; D: -; size: -; V: TRBV5-1; CDR3: CASSSPNTNYGYTF; DNA: TGCGCCAGCAGCTCCCCTAATACGAACTATGGCTACACCTTC
J: TRBJ2-7; D: TRBD1; size: few; V: TRBV29-1; CDR3: CSVTGQGAKEQYF; DNA: TGCAGCGTGACGGGACAGGGGGCGAAAGAGCAGTACTTC
J: TRBJ2-1; D: -; size: -; V: TRBV9; CDR3: CASTRSGRDQYNEQFF; DNA: TGTGCCAGCACCAGGAGTGGCAGGGATCAATACAATGAGCAGTTCTTC
J: TRBJ2-5; D: TRBD2; size: -; V: TRBV9; CDR3: CASSVGLAGAGQETQYF; DNA: TGTGCCAGCAGCGTAGGACTAGCGGGGGCGGGGCAAGAGACCCAGTACTTC
J: TRBJ2-7; D: -; size: -; V: TRBV6-5; CDR3: CASSMESSYEQYF; DNA: TGTGCCAGCAGCATGGAGAGCTCCTACGAGCAGTACTTC
J: TRBJ1-1; D: -; size: -; V: TRBV7-2; CDR3: CASSLFSSTEAFF; DNA: TGTGCCAGCAGCTTATTCTCCTCCACTGAAGCTTTCTTT
J: TRBJ1-2; D: TRBD1; size: -; V: TRBV19; CDR3: CASSIEGVGQGPPSGGYTF; DNA: TGTGCCAGTAGTATAGAGGGTGTAGGACAGGGCCCCCCTTCGGGCGGCTACACCTTC
J: TRBJ2-2; D: -; size: -; V: TRBV19; CDR3: CASSKGQAGTGELFF; DNA: TGTGCCAGTAGTAAAGGACAGGCGGGGACCGGGGAGCTGTTTTTT
J: TRBJ2-5; D: -; size: few; V: TRBV5-1; CDR3: CASSLATVRETQYF; DNA: TGCGCCAGCAGCTTGGCGACAGTGAGGGAGACCCAGTACTTC
J: TRBJ1-1; D: -; size: -; V: TRBV28; CDR3: CASRRYTEAFF; DNA: TGTGCCAGCAGGAGGTACACTGAAGCTTTCTTT
J: TRBJ2-7; D: TRBD2; size: once; V: TRBV7-9; CDR3: CASRGSSGKVSEQYF; DNA: TGTGCCAGCAGGGGTAGTAGCGGGAAGGTGTCCGAGCAGTACTTC
J: TRBJ1-6; D: -; size: -; V: TRBV6-5; CDR3: CASRDTVNSPLHF; DNA: TGTGCCAGCAGGGATACAGTGAATTCACCCCTCCACTTT